Included here is one T cell receptor beta chain sequence, with context. This entry is derived from a study of T cells expressing NK-cell markers. The wider study: The study sequenced eight donors, seven HCMV-seropositive and one seronegative.

TCRdb re-called the 5' RACE reads; every CDR3 protein appears as one record, without DNA. The sample totals fewer than 400,000 distinct CDR3 sequences; its top ten clones hold under 6.5%. Germline V CDR1 and CDR2: DFQATT, SNEGSKA (reference sequence). The CDR3 is made up of 14 amino acids. Input material: blood T cells: a sorted CD56 or NKG2C T cell subset, CD4+ or CD8+ T cells, or bulk PBMC T cells (not recorded which). The sequence derives from a man aged 18-75 years in good health. The genes are TRBV20-1 and TRBJ2-1; absent DNA, TCRdb's TRBD1 call cannot be checked. The CDR3 loop is CSDGAAGSYNEQFF.